The 24 T cell receptor beta chains below come from one sample, sequenced in a study of cytomegalovirus exposure and HLA in healthy donors (dated by TCRdb to about 2017). Libraries were prepared through the immunoSEQ multiplex PCR assay. For the multiplex PCR, a mixture combining 60 forward primers for TCR Vbeta segments and 13 reverse primers for TCR Jbeta segments was used. Drawn from immuneACCESS, this table holds only the in-frame rearrangements with V and J called that TCRdb kept. Clones are partly lost; checked studies trace under half to an unresolved V gene and leave the rest unexplained. Present in this sample are 100,000 to 150,000 clones, around 80% of which were seen just once. The top ten hold approximately 0.22% of the sample. The specimen sequenced was PBMCs. The receptors originated from a man aged 45-65 years in good health and CMV-seronegative.

The rearrangement uses TRBV30 and TRBJ1-3; 10 nucleotides agree with TRBD1. Germline V gene lookup returns CDR1 GTSNPN and CDR2 SVGIG (reference sequence). The CDR3 spans 15 residues. V gave up 5 bases and J gave up 4 bases; unmatched junction bases: 8. Here the CDR3 DNA reads TGTGCCTGGCGTTCGACAGGGGGCATGGGAAACACCATATATTTT. This gives the protein CAWRSTGGMGNTIYF. The whole variable domain, filled in from reference TRBV30 and TRBJ1-3, reads SQTIHQWPATLVQPVGSPLSLECTVEGTSNPNLYWYRQAAGRGLQLLFYSVGIGQISSEVPQNLSASRPQDRQFILSSKKLLLSDSGFYLCAWRSTGGMGNTIYFGEGSWLTVV.

The chain combines TRBV20-1 with TRBJ1-5; no definite D call. The CDR3 has 11 residues. Germline CDR1 and CDR2: DFQATT and SNEGSKA (reference sequence). V lost 0 bases, J lost 11 bases, and 8 bases lay in between. The CDR3 here is CSARDTRAQHF. CDR3 nucleotide sequence: TGCAGTGCTAGAGATACACGGGCCCAGCATTTT.

The CDR3 spells CATSSGKGQGGYEQYF. CDR3 nucleotide sequence: TGTGCCACCAGCAGCGGCAAAGGACAGGGGGGCTACGAGCAGTACTTC. The genes are TRBV15 and TRBJ2-7, with 10 bases aligning to TRBD1. The CDR3 covers 16 residues. The germline CDR1 and CDR2 sequences are LNHNV and YYDKDF (reference sequence). J gave up 3 bases and V 3 bases, and 8 bases lay outside the gene matches.

The rearrangement links TRBV28 to TRBJ1-5; D might be TRBD1 (6 bases). Per the germline V gene, CDR1 is MDHEN and CDR2 is SYDVKM. This CDR3 is built from 14 residues. Trimming cost V 7 bases and J 3 bases, with 13 bases left between them. The CDR3 loop reads CASMEGGHNQPQHF. Here the CDR3 DNA reads TGTGCCAGCATGGAAGGGGGTCACAATCAGCCCCAGCATTTT.

The chain employs TRBV5-4 and TRBJ2-3; 8 bases are a match to TRBD1. V lost 0 bases to trimming and J lost 5 bases; unmatched junction nucleotides: 5. CDR1 and CDR2 (germline): SGHNT, YYREEE (reference sequence). The CDR3 has 15 residues. CDR3: CASSLVGQAIDTQYF. As DNA, the CDR3 is TGTGCCAGCAGCTTGGTGGGACAGGCTATAGATACGCAGTATTTT.

This chain links TRBV20-1 with TRBJ2-7; 9 bases agree with TRBD1. Germline-derived CDR1 and CDR2 are DFQATT and SNEGSKA (reference sequence). This CDR3 spans 10 amino acids. The CDR3: CGTGTYEQYF. CDR3 bases: TGCGGGACAGGGACCTACGAGCAGTACTTC.

This chain links TRBV27 with TRBJ2-7; TRBD1 might be the D (5 bases). CDR3 length: 14 amino acids. V lost 3 bases to trimming and J lost 1 base, with 10 bases between them. From germline, CDR1 is MNHEY and CDR2 SMNVEV (reference sequence). CDR3 sequence (DNA): TGTGCCAGCAGTTTTATTAGGGGATCCTACGAGCAGTACTTC. Translating gives CASSFIRGSYEQYF.

The CDR3 protein is CASSLGGRAADTQYF. The CDR3 DNA is TGTGCCAGCAGCTTAGGCGGCAGGGCGGCAGATACGCAGTATTTT. The rearrangement uses TRBV7-2 and TRBJ2-3; D is perhaps TRBD1 (5 bases). Deletions cut 1 base from V and 4 bases from J, with 12 bases between. The germline V gene encodes CDR1 SGHTA and CDR2 FQGNSA. The CDR3 is 15 amino acids.

The chain employs TRBV7-2 and TRBJ2-3, with a weak D call TRBD1 (7 bases). The CDR3 spans 16 residues. Looked up from germline, CDR1 is SGHTA and CDR2 is FQGNSA. The V end was cut by 5 bases, the J end by 10 bases, with 25 bases between. CDR3: CASSPTGVLARQAQYF. The CDR3 DNA follows: TGTGCCAGCAGCCCCACAGGGGTACTAGCTAGGCAGGCGCAGTATTTT.

Comments on this clone: Since the CDR3 does not end with the conserved phenylalanine or tryptophan, this likely comes from a read error. V is TRBV5-1 and J is TRBJ1-1; no reliable D call. CDR1 is SGHRS and CDR2 is YFSETQ in the germline V gene. V lost 5 bases to trimming and J lost 11 bases, with 19 bases between them. This CDR3 contains 13 residues. As DNA, the CDR3 is TGCGCCAGCAGGAAAATGGAGGTTGCAGCCGCTTTCCTT. Encoded protein: CASRKMEVAAAFL.

The chain uses TRBV5-1 and TRBJ2-1; TRBD2 might be the D (6 bases). The V end was cut by 0 bases, the J end by 7 bases, with 11 bases between. CDR1 and CDR2 (germline): SGHRS, YFSETQ. CDR3 length: 14 residues. The CDR3 region is CASSLEAGWNEQFF. Here the CDR3 DNA reads TGCGCCAGCAGCTTGGAGGCGGGGTGGAATGAGCAGTTCTTC.

The rearrangement uses TRBV14 and TRBJ1-2; the D is unclear. This CDR3 has 13 residues. From germline, CDR1 is SGHDN and CDR2 FVKESK. The V gene lost 1 base and the J gene lost 4 bases, with 7 bases spanning the gap. CDR3 sequence (DNA): TGTGCCAGCAGCCAAGTCCCTCTCTATGGCTACACCTTC. It encodes CASSQVPLYGYTF. Complete variable domain (other parts from reference TRBV14 and TRBJ1-2): EAGVTQFPSHSVIEKGQTVTLRCDPISGHDNLYWYRRVMGKEIKFLLHFVKESKQDESGMPNNRFLAERTGGTYSTLKVQPAELEDSGVYFCASSQVPLYGYTFGSGTRLTVV.

The chain couples TRBV7-6 to TRBJ1-1; D is unclear. This CDR3 has 14 amino acids. Trimming removed 4 bases from V and 0 bases from J, with 9 bases in between. Germline V gene lookup returns CDR1 SGHVS and CDR2 FNYEAQ. The CDR3 sequence: CASSSKAMNTEAFF. CDR3 nucleotides: TGTGCCAGCAGCTCAAAAGCTATGAACACTGAAGCTTTCTTT.

This clone came up once. V usage is TRBV6-1 and J usage is TRBJ1-4, with TRBD1 matching over 7 bases. The germline V gene has CDR1 MNHNS and CDR2 SASEGT. There are 15 residues in the CDR3. V was pared by 6 bases and J by 7 bases, with 11 bases of the junction left unmatched. As DNA, the CDR3 is TGTGCCAGCAGCGAGAAGGGGGCACGTAGTGAAAAACTGTTTTTT. It codes for CASSEKGARSEKLFF.

The chain employs TRBV11-2 and TRBJ2-7; D perhaps matches TRBD1 (5 bases). The germline V gene encodes CDR1 SGHAT and CDR2 FQNNGV. The V end was cut by 0 bases, the J end by 1 base, with 7 bases between. The CDR3 runs to 14 residues. DNA for the CDR3: TGTGCCAGCAGCTTAGACAGGGCTTCCTACGAGCAGTACTTC. Amino acids: CASSLDRASYEQYF. The full variable domain, completed using reference TRBV11-2 and TRBJ2-7, is EAGVAQSPRYKIIEKRQSVAFWCNPISGHATLYWYQQILGQGPKLLIQFQNNGVVDDSQLPKDRFSAERLKGVDSTLKIQPAKLEDSAVYLCASSLDRASYEQYFGPGTRLTVT.

This chain connects TRBV6-5 to TRBJ2-1; 10 bases fit TRBD2. This CDR3 spans 14 amino acids. The trim removed 5 bases at V and 4 bases at J, leaving 2 bases unmatched. Germline CDR1 and CDR2: MNHEY and SVGAGI. The CDR3 nucleotides read TGTGCCAGCAGTGGAGCGGGGGGGTACAATGAGCAGTTCTTC. Amino acid sequence: CASSGAGGYNEQFF.

This chain links TRBV6-5 with TRBJ2-3, with TRBD2 identical over 7 bases. The V gene end was trimmed by 6 bases and the J gene end by 1 base; junction bases not matched to a gene: 7. The CDR3 runs 15 residues. The germline V gene has CDR1 MNHEY and CDR2 SVGAGI. The CDR3 DNA reads as TGTGCCAGCAGCCCCTGGACTAGGGGCACAGATACGCAGTATTTT. It translates to CASSPWTRGTDTQYF.

This sequence joins TRBV4-1 and TRBJ2-2, with 8 positions matching TRBD1. This CDR3 has 14 residues. Unmatched junction bases numbered 5, after V lost 4 bases and J lost 7 bases. In germline, CDR1 is MGHRA, CDR2 YSYEKL. The CDR3 region has the DNA TGCGCCAGCAGCCTCAGGGGGCCGGGCGGGGAGCTGTTTTTT. It specifies CASSLRGPGGELFF.

This chain links TRBV28 with TRBJ2-7, with 10 bases lining up with TRBD1. In germline, CDR1 is MDHEN, CDR2 SYDVKM. V was pared by 4 bases and J by 7 bases, with 13 bases of the junction left unmatched. The CDR3 contains 16 residues. The CDR3 loop is CASSSIRDRGVWEQYF. For the CDR3, the DNA is TGTGCCAGCAGTTCCATCCGGGACAGGGGAGTGTGGGAGCAGTACTTC.

This clone has only a few counts. This rearrangement joins TRBV11-2 to TRBJ2-1; a weak D match, TRBD2 (6 bases). The CDR3 consists of 14 residues. Germline assignment: CDR1 SGHAT and CDR2 FQNNGV. V gave up 5 bases and J gave up 2 bases, with 10 bases separating them. CDR3 amino acids: CASSPGRTYNEQFF. The CDR3 DNA follows: TGTGCCAGCAGCCCAGGGAGGACCTACAATGAGCAGTTCTTC.

This chain links TRBV7-2 with TRBJ1-5; D possibly corresponds to TRBD1 (5 bases). Germline V lookup: CDR1 SGHTA, CDR2 FQGNSA. This CDR3 has 15 amino acids. V lost 1 base and J 4 bases, leaving 11 bases between the germline ends. CDR3 loop: CASSLDGGKNQPQHF. The CDR3 coding sequence is TGTGCCAGCAGCTTAGATGGGGGGAAAAATCAGCCCCAGCATTTT.

This chain links TRBV2 with TRBJ2-7; 7 bases map to TRBD1. This CDR3 spans 14 amino acids. V was clipped by 1 base and J by 11 bases; unmatched bases: 11. Per the germline V gene, CDR1 is SNHLY and CDR2 is FYNNEI. The CDR3 is CASSEEGVGGWEYF. CDR3 DNA sequence: TGTGCCAGCAGTGAAGAGGGGGTAGGGGGCTGGGAGTACTTC.

The chain uses TRBV9 and TRBJ1-2, with a weak D call TRBD1 (6 bases). Trimming removed 4 bases at V and 4 bases at J, with 14 bases between. Germline V lookup: CDR1 SGDLS, CDR2 YYNGEE. This CDR3 comprises 14 residues. The CDR3: CASSPTGQPYGYTF. The DNA for the CDR3 is TGTGCCAGCAGCCCCACTGGACAGCCCTATGGCTACACCTTC.

The gene calls are TRBV9 and TRBJ2-1, with D perhaps TRBD2 (6 bases). V was pared by 4 bases and J by 4 bases, with 15 bases between. The CDR3 has 15 residues. Germline-derived CDR1 and CDR2 are SGDLS and YYNGEE. The CDR3 DNA reads TGTGCCAGCAGCACGGGACTGGGTAATTACAATGAGCAGTTCTTC. Amino acids: CASSTGLGNYNEQFF.